This is a list of T cell receptor beta chains from one sample in a study of OX40 agonist ivuxolimab in advanced cancers. This table comes from immunoSEQ multiplex PCR, and its TCRdb copy is limited to in-frame clones, with some not included. Here the sample spans 15,000 to 20,000 clones, 60% to 80% being singletons. The sample here was CD4+ or CD8+ T cells sorted from blood, taken in a trial of the OX40 agonist ivuxolimab. All receptors come from an adult with an advanced solid tumor such as melanoma, head and neck, liver or kidney cancer. The CDR3 runs from the conserved cysteine through the conserved F or W.

>TRBV30|TRBJ1-4
CAWSLDSNEKLFF
>TRBV28|TRBJ2-7
CASGGASRSYEQYF
>TRBV9|TRBJ2-3
CASSALSTDTQYF
>TRBV27|TRBJ1-4
CASSLTAPSTNEKLFF
>TRBV14|-
CASSQEYGIYEQYF
>TRBV28|TRBJ1-5
CASRGQGDNQPQHF
>TRBV30|TRBJ1-5
CAWSGGQGMNQPQHF
>TRBV7-9|TRBJ1-3
CASSPGQNSGNTIYF
>TRBV18|TRBJ2-7
CASSPLDWSSYEQYF
>TRBV5-4|TRBJ2-1
CASSLDRSSYNEQFF
>TRBV14|TRBJ2-7
CASSQGGGALSYEQYF
>TRBV4-3|TRBJ2-5
CASSPVVGKETQYF
>TRBV6-5|TRBJ2-7
CASSGDSHYEQYF
>TRBV4-1|TRBJ2-7
CASSRGLAGTYEQYF
>TRBV5-4|TRBJ2-4
CASGEGNIQYF
>TRBV11-2|TRBJ1-6
CASSLGSPLHF
>TRBV6-6|TRBJ2-5
CASSYEAEETQYF
>TRBV6-1|TRBJ2-7
CASSGDRMLLAGGSAYEQYF
>TRBV28|TRBJ1-2
CASSLDRGSTYGYTF
>TRBV7-9|TRBJ1-6
CASSFGEGPGSPLHF
>TRBV5-1|TRBJ2-7
CASSARQGVGGYEQYF
>TRBV5-5|TRBJ2-1
CASSLGGGPGNEQFF
>TRBV13|TRBJ2-1
CASSSSGTDQNNEQFF
>TRBV7-3|TRBJ2-3
CASSLTPGTDTQYF
>TRBV29-1|TRBJ2-3
CSVEDGAGGRVADTQYF
>TRBV29-1|TRBJ2-5
CSAHPQGGETQYF
>TRBV10-1|TRBJ1-1
CASSESLMNTEAFF
>TRBV11-2|TRBJ2-7
CASSLGPAMYF
>TRBV19|TRBJ2-1
CASSTETGLGSYNEQFF
>TRBV6-5|TRBJ1-5
CASSDRVQPQHF
>TRBV2|TRBJ1-1
CASSEVDTEAFF
>TRBV5-6|TRBJ1-2
CASSLAGSRGNSGYTF
>TRBV27|TRBJ2-5
CASSSGLAGGQETQYF
>TRBV11-1|TRBJ2-7
CASSFEDRGYEQYF
>TRBV28|TRBJ1-5
CASRDNSNQPQHF
>TRBV25-1|TRBJ1-1
CASSPKQGAHTEAFF